Sequencing of this T cell receptor (beta chain) was carried out in a study of shared T cell receptors in the human thymus. Here immunoSEQ multiplex PCR was the method, and the copy in TCRdb shows in-frame clones only, minus some. The data hold roughly 710,000 clones, with roughly 85% observed a single time. The V end was cut by 0 bases, the J end by 3 bases, with 18 bases between. This CDR3 region has 17 residues. Germline loops: CDR1 MGHRA, CDR2 YSYEKL. These data were also filed under a second study, of human thymus T cells. From that report: Donors consisted of healthy Finnish infants (having corrective surgery for congenital heart defects). Thymus specimens were resections from corrective heart surgery. V and J genes seemed to be used with bias in thymic and blood repertoires. Thymic TCR repertoires of unrelated people reportedly overlapped highly.

The rearrangement joins TRBV4-1 to TRBJ2-7, with D possibly being TRBD2 (6 bases). Material for sequencing was thymocytes. The sequence was collected from a girl younger than two with a congenital heart defect. The CDR3 coding sequence is TGCGCCAGCAGCCAAGATGGGGACGTGCGGGACGACTACGAGCAGTACTTC. Amino acid sequence: CASSQDGDVRDDYEQYF.